The entry that follows covers one T cell receptor beta chain sequence. The table came from immunoSEQ multiplex PCR; TCRdb's copy has only in-frame clones and leaves some out. This table has approximately 1.4 million clones, 95% to 99% appearing once. V lost 2 bases to trimming and J lost 7 bases, with 13 bases between them. The germline V gene has CDR1 MNHNY and CDR2 SVGAGI (reference sequence). The CDR3 totals 14 residues. These data come from a study of shared clonotypes between healthy human individuals. Specimen: naive CD4+ T cells sorted from blood. This sample's subset: CD45RA+ positively selected. This receptor was taken from a man between 25 and 39 years old in good health. This chain connects TRBV6-6 to TRBJ2-3; perhaps TRBD2 as D (5 bases). The CDR3 nucleotides read TGTGCCAGCAGTTACGAAGAGGGATGGAATACGCAGTATTTT. As protein: CASSYEEGWNTQYF.